These 24 T cell receptor beta chains were all obtained from the same sample, sequenced in a study of neurological immune-mediated disorders. TCRdb passed the 5' RACE reads through MiXCR, listing each CDR3 protein once. Of over 45,000 distinct CDR3 sequences in the sample, 3% to 3.5% are singletons; the top ten hold less than 15%. Input material: PBMCs. The receptors here all came from a woman between 45 and 65 years old with multiple sclerosis.

This clonotype has ten or more counts. The rearrangement joins TRBV27 to TRBJ1-3; D perhaps matches TRBD1 (5 bases). Looked up from germline, CDR1 is MNHEY and CDR2 is SMNVEV (reference sequence). V dropped 3 bases and J dropped 8 bases, with 11 bases sitting between them. The CDR3 runs 13 residues. CDR3 sequence reads: CASSFRGGDTIYF. The CDR3 nucleotides are TGTGCCAGCAGTTTCCGAGGAGGGGACACCATATATTTT.

This clonotype was counted ten times or more. The gene calls are TRBV20-1 and TRBJ1-5; perhaps TRBD1 as D (5 bases). Trimming cost V 5 bases and J 7 bases, with 12 bases left between them. CDR3 length: 12 amino acids. Germline lookup yields CDR1 DFQATT and CDR2 SNEGSKA (reference sequence). The CDR3 sequence is CSAQPGGQPQHF. Here the CDR3 DNA reads TGCAGTGCTCAGCCTGGGGGGCAGCCCCAGCATTTT.

In this sample, this clonotype turned up many times. The chain recombines TRBV6-1 with TRBJ2-2; D uncertain. The CDR3 consists of 15 residues. V shed 0 bases and J shed 7 bases, with 12 bases lying between them. The germline gives CDR1 MNHNS, CDR2 SASEGT. CDR3 in amino acids: CASSEAPTPNGELFF. The CDR3 region has the DNA TGTGCCAGCAGTGAAGCCCCGACCCCGAACGGGGAGCTGTTTTTT.

There are many counts of this clonotype. J is TRBJ2-3 and V is TRBV20-1, with 8 bases aligning to TRBD2. CDR1 DFQATT and CDR2 SNEGSKA come from the germline V gene (reference sequence). The CDR3 consists of 13 residues. V dropped 3 bases and J dropped 1; count of bases not matched to a gene: 0. The chain's CDR3 is CSARREGTDTQYF. Written as DNA, the CDR3 is TGCAGTGCTAGGCGGGAGGGCACAGATACGCAGTATTTT.

This clonotype was detected many times. V gene TRBV20-1 combines with J gene TRBJ2-3; D perhaps matches TRBD2 (5 bases). CDR1 is DFQATT, CDR2 SNEGSKA, per germline (reference sequence). The CDR3 totals 12 residues. The DNA for the CDR3 is TGCAGCCTCAAGACTAATACAGATACGCAGTATTTT. Its protein product is CSLKTNTDTQYF.

This clonotype has at least ten counts. The V gene is TRBV10-3, the J gene TRBJ2-1; 8 bases align to TRBD2. The CDR3 contains 16 residues. V trimming: 0 bases; J trimming: 5 bases; junction bases outside the gene matches: 6. The V gene's germline CDR1 is ENHRY and CDR2 SYGVKD. CDR3 DNA: TGTGCCATCAGTGAGTCATCCTGGCGGGGGGACAATGAGCAGTTCTTC. Translated, it gives CAISESSWRGDNEQFF.

This clonotype appeared many times. CDR3 region: CSAKWREIINEQFF. CDR3 coding DNA: TGCAGTGCTAAGTGGCGGGAGATTATCAATGAGCAGTTCTTC. J is TRBJ2-1 and V is TRBV20-1; TRBD2 matches at 7 bases. V trimming: 4 bases; J trimming: 6 bases; junction bases outside the gene matches: 9. Germline-derived CDR1 and CDR2 are DFQATT and SNEGSKA (reference sequence). The CDR3 runs 14 residues.

There are many counts of this clonotype. The chain uses TRBV12-3 or TRBV12-4 and TRBJ2-1; D gene uncertain. V lost 5 bases and J 2 bases, leaving 10 bases between the germline ends. The CDR3 extends over 14 amino acids. The CDR3 bases are TGTGCCAGCAGTCCTCTTCTCCCCTACAATGAGCAGTTCTTC. Translating it yields CASSPLLPYNEQFF.

About this clonotype itself: This may arise from a read error, as a much more abundant clone is one base away. The chain is built from TRBV20-1 and TRBJ1-6; tentatively, D is TRBD1 (5 bases). The CDR3 runs to 13 residues. CDR1 is DFQATT, CDR2 SNEGSKA, per germline (reference sequence). DNA for the CDR3: TGCAGTGCTAGTAGGCAGGGTGGTTCACCCCTCAACTTT. Residues: CSASRQGGSPLNF.

In this sample, this clonotype turned up many times. This chain links TRBV7-2 with TRBJ2-2, with 14 bases lining up with TRBD2. With 5 bases clipped from V and 7 bases from J, the junction kept 6 bases outside the gene matches. This CDR3 is 16 amino acids long. The germline V gene encodes CDR1 SGHTA and CDR2 FQGNSA. The CDR3, as DNA: TGTGCCAGCAGCCCGACTAGCGGGGGGGCCGGCGGGGAGCTGTTTTTT. It translates to CASSPTSGGAGGELFF.

This clonotype was observed many times. The chain is built from TRBV7-2 and TRBJ2-5; D is perhaps TRBD2 (6 bases). The length of the CDR3 is 16 residues. Trimming cost V 1 base and J 5 bases, with 17 bases left between them. Germline loops: CDR1 SGHTA, CDR2 FQGNSA. The CDR3 is CASSLGGAGRAETQYF. The DNA for the CDR3 is TGTGCCAGCAGCTTAGGAGGGGCGGGACGGGCGGAGACCCAGTACTTC.

This clonotype was recorded at least ten times. The chain is built from TRBV20-1 and TRBJ1-5; D unclear. Germline V CDR1 and CDR2: DFQATT, SNEGSKA (reference sequence). The CDR3 consists of 15 residues. Trimming pared 0 bases from V and 5 bases from J, leaving 14 bases between. CDR3 nucleotides: TGCAGTGCTAGAGATTGGGCAGGACTTGATCAGCCCCAGCATTTT. It translates to CSARDWAGLDQPQHF.

The table lists this clonotype with many counts. The chain couples TRBV20-1 to TRBJ2-3; D may correspond to TRBD1 or TRBD2 (5 bases each). Germline V gene sequence: CDR1 DFQATT, CDR2 SNEGSKA (reference sequence). Trimming cost V 6 bases and J 2 bases, with 15 bases left between them. CDR3 length equals 14 residues. The CDR3 is CSATRGPATDTQYF. In DNA, the CDR3 is TGCAGTGCCACCCGGGGACCGGCCACAGATACGCAGTATTTT.

This clonotype was seen ten or more times. The chain links TRBV5-5 to TRBJ1-2; 10 bases fit TRBD1. Trimming at V came to 0 bases and at J to 3 bases, leaving 8 bases not matched to a gene. CDR1 and CDR2 (germline): SGHKS, YYEKEE (reference sequence). The CDR3 is 17 residues long. The CDR3 here is CASSLDPGTGVDYGYTF. The CDR3 bases are TGTGCCAGCAGCTTGGACCCCGGGACAGGGGTGGACTATGGCTACACCTTC. Full variable domain (missing parts from reference TRBV5-5 and TRBJ1-2): DAGVTQSPTHLIKTRGQQVTLRCSPISGHKSVSWYQQVLGQGPQFIFQYYEKEERGRGNFPDRFSARQFPNYSSELNVNALLLGDSALYLCASSLDPGTGVDYGYTFGSGTRLTVV.

The chain employs TRBV4-3 and TRBJ2-3; the match to TRBD2 covers 9 bases. The ends lost 11 bases at V and 1 base at J; junction bases unmatched: 7. Germline values: CDR1 LGHNA, CDR2 YSLEER. The CDR3 runs to 14 residues. CDR3: CASPERGGTDTQYF. The CDR3 DNA is TGCGCCTCCCCCGAGCGGGGGGGCACAGATACGCAGTATTTT.

This clonotype has ten or more counts. The V and J genes are TRBV18 and TRBJ2-7; D gene uncertain. Germline CDR1 reads KGHSH; CDR2 reads LQKENI. The CDR3 contains 13 residues. V was shortened by 1 base and J by 5 bases, with 9 bases between the two germline ends. The CDR3 is CASSPQPLHEQYF. As DNA, the CDR3 is TGTGCCAGCTCACCACAGCCTCTACACGAGCAGTACTTC.

This clonotype was observed a handful of times. At one of its ends the junction is not consistent with the germline gene, which may arise from a read error. The chain couples TRBV6-2 or TRBV6-3 to TRBJ2-7; D unresolved. The germline CDR1 and CDR2 sequences are MNHEY and SVGEGT. CDR3 length: 12 residues. CDR3 sequence (DNA): TGTGACAGCAGCAACGGACGACGGGAGCAGTACTTC. As protein: CDSSNGRREQYF.

In its sample, this clonotype was seen many times. The gene calls are TRBV20-1 and TRBJ2-2; D is ambiguous. Per the germline V gene, CDR1 is DFQATT and CDR2 is SNEGSKA (reference sequence). This CDR3 has 13 residues. The V end lost 5 bases, the J end lost 3 bases, and 10 bases lay between the germline ends. This CDR3 is CSARRTYTGELFF. CDR3 coding DNA: TGCAGTGCTCGCCGGACGTACACCGGGGAGCTGTTTTTT.

This clonotype appeared many times. This sequence joins TRBV5-1 and TRBJ2-1; no firm D call. Germline-derived CDR1 and CDR2 are SGHRS and YFSETQ. The CDR3 is 14 amino acids. V was trimmed by 0 bases and J by 5 bases, leaving 9 bases between them. The CDR3, as DNA: TGCGCCAGCAGCTTGGCCAGGTTAGACAATGAGCAGTTCTTC. This codes for CASSLARLDNEQFF.

This clonotype appeared many times. The J gene is TRBJ2-3, the V gene TRBV20-1; no definite D call. The CDR3 spans 12 residues. Trimming pared 3 bases from V and 3 bases from J, leaving 7 bases between. Germline V lookup: CDR1 DFQATT, CDR2 SNEGSKA (reference sequence). The CDR3 DNA follows: TGCAGTGCTAGGGTGGTGACAGATACGCAGTATTTT. This codes for CSARVVTDTQYF.

There are many counts of this clonotype. The chain carries TRBV13 and TRBJ2-7; the match to TRBD2 covers 9 bases. The CDR3 sequence is 13 residues long. Germline V gene sequence: CDR1 PRHDT, CDR2 FYEKMQ (reference sequence). V lost 5 bases to trimming and J lost 9 bases; unmatched junction nucleotides: 8. CDR3 sequence (DNA): TGTGCCAGCAGCCCGGGACTAGCTTCGCGGCAGTACTTC. Translating it yields CASSPGLASRQYF. Looking up the rest from reference TRBV13 and TRBJ2-7 gives the full variable domain: AAGVIQSPRHLIKEKRETATLKCYPIPRHDTVYWYQQGPGQDPQFLISFYEKMQSDKGSIPDRFSAQQFSDYHSELNMSSLELGDSALYFCASSPGLASRQYFGPGTRLTVT.

This clonotype was found many times. This chain connects TRBV27 to TRBJ1-6; D not certain. Germline CDR1 reads MNHEY; CDR2 reads SMNVEV (reference sequence). The CDR3 spans 13 residues. Between the trimmed V and J ends, which lost 2 bases and 10 bases, there was a span of 9 bases. This CDR3 is CASSLGRESPLHF. DNA for the CDR3: TGTGCCAGCAGTTTAGGCCGGGAATCACCCCTCCACTTT.

This clonotype was detected ten times or more. The chain combines TRBV5-1 with TRBJ2-1; no reliable D call. The germline V gene has CDR1 SGHRS and CDR2 YFSETQ. V lost 0 bases to trimming and J lost 5 bases, with 9 bases between them. This CDR3 is 14 amino acids long. The CDR3 here is CASSLDAANNEQFF. The CDR3 coding sequence is TGCGCCAGCAGCTTGGACGCGGCAAACAATGAGCAGTTCTTC.

This clonotype has ten or more counts. The J gene is TRBJ2-5, the V gene TRBV29-1; D is unclear. V was shortened by 7 bases and J by 3 bases, with 6 bases between the two germline ends. Germline CDR1 reads SQVTM; CDR2 reads ANQGSEA. The CDR3 sequence is 10 residues long. Written as DNA, the CDR3 is TGCAGCGCCCGAGAAGAGACCCAGTACTTC. Translation: CSAREETQYF.